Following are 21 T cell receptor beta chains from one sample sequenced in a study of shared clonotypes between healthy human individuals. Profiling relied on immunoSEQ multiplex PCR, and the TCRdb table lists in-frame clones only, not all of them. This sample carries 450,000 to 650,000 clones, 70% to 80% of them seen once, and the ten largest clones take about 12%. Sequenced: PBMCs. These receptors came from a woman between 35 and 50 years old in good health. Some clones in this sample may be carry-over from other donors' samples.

CDR3 coding DNA: TGTGCCAGCAGTGAGAGATCTAGCACAGATACGCAGTATTTT. It specifies CASSERSSTDTQYF. The V gene is TRBV5-4, the J gene TRBJ2-3; D gene ambiguous. This CDR3 is 14 amino acids long. Germline values: CDR1 SGHNT, CDR2 YYREEE (reference sequence). V lost 5 bases and J 0 bases, leaving 10 bases between the germline ends.

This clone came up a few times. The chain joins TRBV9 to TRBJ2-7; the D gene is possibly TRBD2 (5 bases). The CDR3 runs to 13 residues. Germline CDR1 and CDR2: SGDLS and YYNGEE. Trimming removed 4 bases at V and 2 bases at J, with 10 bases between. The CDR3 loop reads CASSRGLTYEQYF. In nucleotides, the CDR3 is TGTGCCAGCAGCCGCGGGCTAACCTACGAGCAGTACTTC.

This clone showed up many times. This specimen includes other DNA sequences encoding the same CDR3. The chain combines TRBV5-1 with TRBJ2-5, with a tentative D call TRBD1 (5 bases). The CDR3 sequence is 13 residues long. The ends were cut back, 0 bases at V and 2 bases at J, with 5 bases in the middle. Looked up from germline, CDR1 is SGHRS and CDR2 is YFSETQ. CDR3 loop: CASSLEGQETQYF. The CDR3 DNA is TGCGCCAGCAGCTTGGAGGGGCAAGAGACCCAGTACTTC.

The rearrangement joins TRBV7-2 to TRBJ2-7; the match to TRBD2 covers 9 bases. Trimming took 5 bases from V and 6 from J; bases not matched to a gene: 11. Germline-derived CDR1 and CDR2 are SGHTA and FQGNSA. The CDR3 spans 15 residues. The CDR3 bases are TGTGCCAGCAGCCTCCGACTAGCGGCCTATGGCGAGCAGTACTTC. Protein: CASSLRLAAYGEQYF.

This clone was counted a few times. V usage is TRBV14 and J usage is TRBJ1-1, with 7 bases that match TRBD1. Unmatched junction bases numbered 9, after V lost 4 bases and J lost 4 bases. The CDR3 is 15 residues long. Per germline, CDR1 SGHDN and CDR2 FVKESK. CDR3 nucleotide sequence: TGTGCCAGCAGCCCGTCGGACAGGCCAGGCACTGAAGCTTTCTTT. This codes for CASSPSDRPGTEAFF.

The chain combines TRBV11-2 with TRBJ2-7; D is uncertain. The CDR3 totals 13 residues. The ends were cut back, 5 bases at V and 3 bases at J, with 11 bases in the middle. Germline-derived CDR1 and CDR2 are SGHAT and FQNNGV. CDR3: CASSPVGYYEQYF. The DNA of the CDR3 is TGTGCCAGCAGCCCCGTAGGCTACTACGAGCAGTACTTC. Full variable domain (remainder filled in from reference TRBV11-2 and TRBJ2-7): EAGVAQSPRYKIIEKRQSVAFWCNPISGHATLYWYQQILGQGPKLLIQFQNNGVVDDSQLPKDRFSAERLKGVDSTLKIQPAKLEDSAVYLCASSPVGYYEQYFGPGTRLTVT.

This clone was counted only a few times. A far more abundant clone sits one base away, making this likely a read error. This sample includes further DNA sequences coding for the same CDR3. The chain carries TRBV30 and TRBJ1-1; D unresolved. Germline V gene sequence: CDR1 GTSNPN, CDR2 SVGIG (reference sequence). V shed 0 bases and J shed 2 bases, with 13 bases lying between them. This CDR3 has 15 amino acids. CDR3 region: CAWSVGPQLNTEAFF. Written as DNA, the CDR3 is TGTGCCTGGAGTGTAGGCCCTCAACTTAACACTGAAGCTTTCTTT.

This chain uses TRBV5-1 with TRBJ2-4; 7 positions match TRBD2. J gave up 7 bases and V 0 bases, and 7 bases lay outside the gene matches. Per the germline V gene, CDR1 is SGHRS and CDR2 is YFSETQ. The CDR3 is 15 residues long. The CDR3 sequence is CASSLASGEVNIQYF. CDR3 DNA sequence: TGCGCCAGCAGCTTGGCCAGCGGGGAGGTGAACATTCAGTACTTC.

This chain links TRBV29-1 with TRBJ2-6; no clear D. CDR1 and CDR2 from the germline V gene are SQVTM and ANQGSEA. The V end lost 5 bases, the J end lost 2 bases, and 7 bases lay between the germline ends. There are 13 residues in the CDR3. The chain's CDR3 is CSVMTTGANVLTF. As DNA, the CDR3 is TGCAGCGTTATGACAACTGGGGCCAACGTCCTGACTTTC.

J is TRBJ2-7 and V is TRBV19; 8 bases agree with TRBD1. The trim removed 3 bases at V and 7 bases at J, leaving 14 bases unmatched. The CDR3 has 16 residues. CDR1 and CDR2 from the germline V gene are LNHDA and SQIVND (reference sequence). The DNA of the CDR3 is TGTGCCAGTAGTATTCTCCCGGGACAGGCCCTTTTTGAGCAGTACTTC. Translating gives CASSILPGQALFEQYF.

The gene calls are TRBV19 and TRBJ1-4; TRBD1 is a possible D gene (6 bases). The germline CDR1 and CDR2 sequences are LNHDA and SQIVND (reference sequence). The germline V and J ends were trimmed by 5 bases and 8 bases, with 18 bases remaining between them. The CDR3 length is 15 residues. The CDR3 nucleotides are TGTGCCAGTAGTCCCCAAGGGGGAGTATTCGAAAAACTGTTTTTT. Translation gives CASSPQGGVFEKLFF.

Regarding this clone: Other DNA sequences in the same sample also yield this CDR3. CDR3 sequence reads: CASSPRTGGTGELFF. CDR3 DNA: TGTGCCAGCTCACCTAGAACAGGGGGCACCGGGGAGCTGTTTTTT. The chain joins TRBV18 to TRBJ2-2; 8 bases are shared with TRBD1. The junction had 4 bases not matched to a gene; V was cut back by 3 bases and J by 4 bases. Germline values: CDR1 KGHSH, CDR2 LQKENI. The CDR3 runs 15 residues.

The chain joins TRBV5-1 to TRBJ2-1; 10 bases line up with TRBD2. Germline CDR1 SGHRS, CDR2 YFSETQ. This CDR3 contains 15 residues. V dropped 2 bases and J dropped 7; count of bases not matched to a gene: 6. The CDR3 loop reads CASSFLAGEGNEQFF. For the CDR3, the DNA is TGCGCCAGCAGCTTTCTAGCGGGAGAGGGAAATGAGCAGTTCTTC.

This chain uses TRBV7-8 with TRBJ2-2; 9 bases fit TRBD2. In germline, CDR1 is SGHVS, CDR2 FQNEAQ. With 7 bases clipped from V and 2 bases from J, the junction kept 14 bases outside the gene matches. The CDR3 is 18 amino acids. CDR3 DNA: TGTGCCAGCAATAGGGGGGGCCTAGCGGGATCTAACACCGGGGAGCTGTTTTTT. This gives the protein CASNRGGLAGSNTGELFF.

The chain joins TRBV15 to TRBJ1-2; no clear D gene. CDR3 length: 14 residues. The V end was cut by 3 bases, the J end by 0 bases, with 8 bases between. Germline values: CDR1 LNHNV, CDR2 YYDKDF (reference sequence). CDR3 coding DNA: TGTGCCACCAGCAGTCAAAGGACTAACTATGGCTACACCTTC. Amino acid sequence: CATSSQRTNYGYTF.

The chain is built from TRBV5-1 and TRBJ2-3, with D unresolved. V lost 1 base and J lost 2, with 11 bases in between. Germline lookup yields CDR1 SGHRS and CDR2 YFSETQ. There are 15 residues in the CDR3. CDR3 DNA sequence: TGCGCCAGCAGCTTGTCCAGCGTCTCCACAGATACGCAGTATTTT. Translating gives CASSLSSVSTDTQYF.

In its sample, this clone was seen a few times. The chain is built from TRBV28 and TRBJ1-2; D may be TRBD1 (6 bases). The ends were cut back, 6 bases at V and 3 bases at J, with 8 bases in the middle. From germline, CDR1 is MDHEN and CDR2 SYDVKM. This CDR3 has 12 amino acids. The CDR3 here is CASSGQYYGYTF. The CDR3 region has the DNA TGTGCCAGCAGCGGACAGTACTATGGCTACACCTTC.

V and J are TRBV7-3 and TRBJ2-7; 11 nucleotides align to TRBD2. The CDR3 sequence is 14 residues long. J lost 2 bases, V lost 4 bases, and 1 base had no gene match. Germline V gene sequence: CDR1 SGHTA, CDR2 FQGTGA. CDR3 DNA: TGTGCCAGCAGCTCGACTAGCGGGACCTACGAGCAGTACTTC. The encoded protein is CASSSTSGTYEQYF.

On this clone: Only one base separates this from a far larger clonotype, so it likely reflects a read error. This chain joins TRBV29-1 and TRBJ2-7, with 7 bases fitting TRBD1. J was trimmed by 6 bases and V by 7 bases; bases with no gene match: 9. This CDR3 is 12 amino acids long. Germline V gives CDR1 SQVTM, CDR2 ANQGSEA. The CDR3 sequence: CSGRTGELEQYF. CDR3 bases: TGCAGCGGGAGGACAGGCGAACTCGAGCAGTACTTC.

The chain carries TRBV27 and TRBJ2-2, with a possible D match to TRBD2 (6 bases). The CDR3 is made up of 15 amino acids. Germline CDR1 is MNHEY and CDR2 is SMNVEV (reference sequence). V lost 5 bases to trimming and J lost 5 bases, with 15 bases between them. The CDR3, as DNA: TGTGCCAGCAGTCCACTCCCAGGGAGGACCGGGGAGCTGTTTTTT. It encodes CASSPLPGRTGELFF.

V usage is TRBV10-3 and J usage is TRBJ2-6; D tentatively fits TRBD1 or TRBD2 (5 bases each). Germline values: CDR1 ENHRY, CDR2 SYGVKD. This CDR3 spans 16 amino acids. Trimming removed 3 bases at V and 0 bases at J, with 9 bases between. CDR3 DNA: TGTGCCATCAGTGATTGGGACCGCTCTGGGGCCAACGTCCTGACTTTC. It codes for CAISDWDRSGANVLTF.